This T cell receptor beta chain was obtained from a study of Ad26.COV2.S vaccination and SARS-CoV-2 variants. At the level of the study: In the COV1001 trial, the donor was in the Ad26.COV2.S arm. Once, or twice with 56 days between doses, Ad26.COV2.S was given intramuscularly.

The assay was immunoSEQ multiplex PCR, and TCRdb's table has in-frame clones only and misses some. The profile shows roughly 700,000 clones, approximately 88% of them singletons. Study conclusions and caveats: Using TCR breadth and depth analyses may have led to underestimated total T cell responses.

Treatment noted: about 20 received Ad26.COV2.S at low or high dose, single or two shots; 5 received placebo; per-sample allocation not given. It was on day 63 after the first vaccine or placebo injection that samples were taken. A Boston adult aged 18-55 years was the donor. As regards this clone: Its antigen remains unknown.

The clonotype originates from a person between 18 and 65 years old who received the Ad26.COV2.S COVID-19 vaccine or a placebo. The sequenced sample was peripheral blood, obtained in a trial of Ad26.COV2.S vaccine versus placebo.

The CDR3 coding sequence is TGTGCCAGCAGCCGGGGGGTCTACGAGCAGTACTTC. Protein product: CASSRGVYEQYF. The chain carries TRBV11-2 and TRBJ2-7; 7 bases match TRBD2. The CDR3 runs 12 residues. Per the germline V gene, CDR1 is SGHAT and CDR2 is FQNNGV. V lost 5 bases to trimming and J lost 3 bases; unmatched junction nucleotides: 1. The whole variable domain, filled in from reference TRBV11-2 and TRBJ2-7, reads EAGVAQSPRYKIIEKRQSVAFWCNPISGHATLYWYQQILGQGPKLLIQFQNNGVVDDSQLPKDRFSAERLKGVDSTLKIQPAKLEDSAVYLCASSRGVYEQYFGPGTRLTVT.